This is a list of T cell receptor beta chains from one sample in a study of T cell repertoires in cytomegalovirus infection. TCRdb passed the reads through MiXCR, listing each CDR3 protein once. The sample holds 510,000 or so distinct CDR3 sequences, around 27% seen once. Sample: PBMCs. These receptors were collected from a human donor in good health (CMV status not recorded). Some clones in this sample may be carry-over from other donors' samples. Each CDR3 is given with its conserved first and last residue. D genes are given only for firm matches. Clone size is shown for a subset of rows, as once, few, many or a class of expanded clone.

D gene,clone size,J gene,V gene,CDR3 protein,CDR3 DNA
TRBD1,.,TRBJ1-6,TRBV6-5,CASSYDRVRDSPLHF,TGTGCCAGCAGTTACGACAGGGTCAGGGATTCACCCCTCCACTTT
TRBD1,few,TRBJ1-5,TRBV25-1,CAARTGDQPQHF,TGTGCCGCCAGAACAGGGGATCAGCCCCAGCATTTT
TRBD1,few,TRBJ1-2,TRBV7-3,CASSLTPGTGPYGYTF,TGTGCCAGCAGCTTAACGCCCGGGACAGGACCCTATGGCTACACCTTC
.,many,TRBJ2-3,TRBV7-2,CASSSGRERTSTDTQYF,TGTGCCAGCAGCTCGGGTCGAGAGCGGACTAGCACAGATACGCAGTATTTT
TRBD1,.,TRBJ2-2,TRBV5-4,CASKLDREVTGELFF,TGTGCCAGCAAGCTGGACAGGGAGGTAACCGGGGAGCTGTTTTTT
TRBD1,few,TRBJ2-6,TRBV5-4,CASSGQGPSGANVLTF,TGTGCCAGCAGCGGACAGGGACCCTCTGGGGCCAACGTCCTGACTTTC
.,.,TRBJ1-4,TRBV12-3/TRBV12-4,CASSLARGFSEKLFF,TGTGCCAGCAGTTTAGCTAGGGGGTTTAGTGAAAAACTGTTTTTT
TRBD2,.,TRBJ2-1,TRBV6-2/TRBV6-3,CATAQAGGSAYNEQFF,TGTGCCACCGCCCAGGCGGGAGGGTCCGCTTACAATGAGCAGTTCTTC
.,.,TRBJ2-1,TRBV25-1,CASSRRRVWDEQFF,TGTGCCAGCAGTCGTCGGCGGGTCTGGGATGAGCAGTTCTTC
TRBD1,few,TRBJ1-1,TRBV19,CASIGGTGDTEAFF,TGTGCCAGTATAGGGGGAACAGGGGACACTGAAGCTTTCTTT
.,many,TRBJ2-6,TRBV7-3,CASSSPGRRSGANVLTF,TGTGCCAGCAGCTCTCCGGGACGAAGATCTGGGGCCAACGTCCTGACTTTC
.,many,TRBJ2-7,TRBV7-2,CASSLEVPSSYEQYF,TGTGCCAGCAGCTTAGAAGTCCCAAGCTCCTACGAGCAGTACTTC
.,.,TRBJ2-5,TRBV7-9,CASSYVQQETQYF,TGTGCCAGCAGCTACGTTCAGCAAGAGACCCAGTACTTC
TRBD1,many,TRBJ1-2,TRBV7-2,CASSLARGTGAGYGYTF,TGTGCCAGCAGCTTAGCGCGAGGGACAGGGGCTGGGTATGGCTACACCTTC
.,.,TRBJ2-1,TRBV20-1,CSASENNGVQFF,TGCAGTGCTAGCGAAAATAACGGGGTGCAGTTCTTC
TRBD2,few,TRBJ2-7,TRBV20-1,CSARNNLIKLAGGTYEQYF,TGCAGTGCTAGAAACAACTTGATCAAACTAGCGGGAGGTACCTACGAGCAGTACTTC
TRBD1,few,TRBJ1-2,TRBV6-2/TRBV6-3,CASSYSADRGRGYTF,TGTGCCAGCAGTTACTCTGCGGACAGGGGGCGAGGCTACACCTTC
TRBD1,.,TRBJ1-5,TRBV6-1,CASSLDRGPSGNQPQHF,TGTGCCAGCAGCCTGGACAGGGGGCCCTCTGGTAATCAGCCCCAGCATTTT
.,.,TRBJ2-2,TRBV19,CASSIEPGRFTGELFF,TGTGCCAGTAGTATAGAGCCGGGAAGGTTCACCGGGGAGCTGTTTTTT